This TCR beta chain was retrieved from a study of blood T cell repertoires in COVID-19. Profiled with immunoSEQ multiplex PCR; TCRdb holds only in-frame clones, not every one. In the table there are some 96,000 clones, roughly 80% of which are singletons. Germline CDR1 reads MDHEN; CDR2 reads SYDVKM. The CDR3 has 13 residues. V was pared by 3 bases and J by 3 bases, with 8 bases between. The sample comprised peripheral blood. The chain joins TRBV28 to TRBJ1-2; D not resolved. This TCR was recovered from a man aged 65 to 79 with active or convalescent COVID-19. The CDR3 spells CASSLRSYYGYTF. The CDR3 region has the DNA TGTGCCAGCAGTTTGAGAAGTTACTATGGCTACACCTTC.